The 6 T cell receptor beta chains listed next were all sequenced from one sample in a study of blood T cell repertoires in COVID-19. TCRdb's copy holds only in-frame clones and misses some; the assay was immunoSEQ multiplex PCR. The sample lists fewer than 400,000 clones, roughly 86% seen once, with about 3% in the top ten. Sequenced input: peripheral blood. The receptors stem from a human donor in a cohort sampled during active COVID-19.

The J gene is TRBJ2-7, the V gene TRBV5-4, with D possibly TRBD1 on 6 matching bases. The V and J ends lost 0 bases and 4 bases respectively, with 14 bases between them. Germline CDR1 and CDR2: SGHNT and YYREEE (reference sequence). The CDR3 covers 15 residues. Here the CDR3 reads CASSLAGAERYEQYF. Here the CDR3 DNA reads TGTGCCAGCAGCTTGGCAGGGGCGGAACGGTACGAGCAGTACTTC. Variable domain in full (rest from reference TRBV5-4 and TRBJ2-7): ETGVTQSPTHLIKTRGQQVTLRCSSQSGHNTVSWYQQALGQGPQFIFQYYREEENGRGNFPPRFSGLQFPNYSSELNVNALELDDSALYLCASSLAGAERYEQYFGPGTRLTVT.

J is TRBJ1-3 and V is TRBV4-1; tentatively, D is TRBD1 (6 bases). Germline V lookup: CDR1 MGHRA, CDR2 YSYEKL. The CDR3 consists of 14 residues. Deletions cut 3 bases from V and 6 bases from J, with 12 bases between. DNA of the CDR3: TGCGCCAGCAGCCACAGCAGGGGTGAAAACACCATATATTTT. Translation: CASSHSRGENTIYF.

V and J are TRBV9 and TRBJ1-1; 9 bases are a match to TRBD1. V gave up 3 bases and J gave up 3 bases; unmatched junction bases: 6. Germline CDR1 reads SGDLS; CDR2 reads YYNGEE. This CDR3 region has 15 residues. The CDR3, as DNA: TGTGCCAGCAGCGGTTTACAGGGGGCGGACACTGAAGCTTTCTTT. It encodes CASSGLQGADTEAFF.

The rearrangement joins TRBV9 to TRBJ2-5; D remains ambiguous. The germline gives CDR1 SGDLS, CDR2 YYNGEE. The CDR3 totals 15 residues. Trimming pared 0 bases from V and 2 bases from J, leaving 11 bases between. This CDR3 reads CASSVAPTIQETQYF. The DNA for the CDR3 is TGTGCCAGCAGCGTAGCTCCCACAATTCAAGAGACCCAGTACTTC.

The V gene is TRBV18, the J gene TRBJ2-6, with TRBD1 matching over 12 bases. The CDR3 is 18 amino acids. Germline assignment: CDR1 KGHSH and CDR2 LQKENI. Trimming removed 4 bases from V and 0 bases from J; junction bases left unmatched: 4. The CDR3 region is CASSQGTGGYSGANVLTF. The CDR3 DNA reads TGTGCCAGCTCACAGGGGACAGGGGGCTACTCTGGGGCCAACGTCCTGACTTTC.

A word on this clone: A junction end diverges from the germline sequence, so it may reflect a read error. The rearrangement links TRBV7-7 to TRBJ2-1; 8 bases map to TRBD2. This CDR3 spans 19 amino acids. CDR1 SSHAT and CDR2 FNYEAQ come from the germline V gene (reference sequence). Here the CDR3 DNA reads TGTGCTAGCAGCTTAGATAACCTACGGCGGGGGGAATTCTACAATGAGCAGTTCTTC. Encoded protein: CASSLDNLRRGEFYNEQFF.